The 30 T cell receptor beta chains reported below all come from one sample, sequenced in a study of Ad26.COV2.S vaccination and SARS-CoV-2 variants (dated by TCRdb to about 2021). Interpreted using the paper, the treatment or condition label stands for: around 19 received Ad26.COV2.S at low or high dose, single or two shots; roughly five received placebo; per-sample allocation not given. For vaccine and placebo recipients, repertoires were sequenced using samples collected on day 63 after the first injection. The library was obtained by the immunoSEQ multiplex PCR assay. TCRdb retrieved this table from immuneACCESS and kept in-frame rearrangements only. Not all clones are present; in checked studies, unresolved V genes account for under half, and no reason is known for the remainder. The sample data list 240,000 or so clones, and more than 75% of these were observed just once. Jointly, the top ten make up 9.5% to 12% of the sample.

This specimen consisted of peripheral blood, obtained in a trial of Ad26.COV2.S vaccine versus placebo. Source of these receptors: a person aged 18-60 years who received the Ad26.COV2.S COVID-19 vaccine or a placebo.

V and J are TRBV21-1 and TRBJ2-2; TRBD2, the table's D call, lacks a check against the DNA. TRBV21-1 is recorded as a pseudogene. This CDR3 is 16 amino acids long. CDR3 in amino acids: CASSKRGRRDTGELFF. The CDR3 bases are TGTGCCAGCAGCAAACGGGGGAGGCGCGACACCGGGGAGCTGTTTTTT.

This sequence joins TRBV19 and TRBJ1-1; the D is unclear. The germline gives CDR1 LNHDA, CDR2 SQIVND (reference sequence). The ends were cut back, 3 bases at V and 1 base at J, with 9 bases in the middle. The CDR3 covers 14 residues. CDR3 in DNA: TGTGCCAGTAGTATGGGCAGACAGAACACTGAAGCTTTCTTT. Its protein product is CASSMGRQNTEAFF.

V usage is TRBV3-1 (or the pseudogene TRBV3-2) and J usage is TRBJ1-4; no definite D call. Germline V CDR1 and CDR2: LGHDT, YNNKEL (reference sequence). This CDR3 is built from 17 residues. Trimming took 3 bases from V and 0 from J, leaving 14 bases between them. The CDR3 spells CASSQTTPAATNEKLFF. The CDR3 DNA follows: TGTGCCAGCAGCCAGACGACCCCTGCTGCAACTAATGAAAAACTGTTTTTT.

The rearrangement links TRBV6-2 or TRBV6-3 to TRBJ2-3; D is perhaps TRBD1 (6 bases). Trimming cost V 6 bases and J 5 bases, with 24 bases left between them. The CDR3 consists of 17 residues. Germline V CDR1 and CDR2: MNHEY, SVGEGT. The CDR3 protein is CASSHPTGPLGEDTQYF. Written as DNA, the CDR3 is TGTGCCAGCAGCCACCCGACAGGACCCCTTGGGGAAGATACGCAGTATTTT.

The rearrangement joins TRBV10-1 to TRBJ2-1; no clear D. This CDR3 is built from 13 residues. CDR1 and CDR2 (germline): WNHNN, SYGVQD (reference sequence). Trimming removed 0 bases from V and 5 bases from J, with 5 bases in between. CDR3 nucleotide sequence: TGCGCCAGCAGTGAGTCGTTCGACAATGAGCAGTTCTTC. It translates to CASSESFDNEQFF.

This chain links TRBV9 with TRBJ2-1; TRBD2 matches at 14 bases. After removal of 2 bases from V and 7 bases from J, the junction contained 5 bases not matched to a gene. The germline CDR1 and CDR2 sequences are SGDLS and YYNGEE. The CDR3 has 16 residues. The CDR3 protein is CASSVVGTSGSNEQFF. As DNA, the CDR3 is TGTGCCAGCAGCGTGGTTGGGACTAGCGGGAGTAATGAGCAGTTCTTC.

The chain combines TRBV7-2 with TRBJ2-5; 9 nucleotides line up with TRBD1. In germline, CDR1 is SGHTA, CDR2 FQGNSA. This CDR3 contains 15 residues. The V gene end was trimmed by 3 bases and the J gene end by 5 bases; junction bases not matched to a gene: 7. CDR3 coding DNA: TGTGCCAGCAGCTTCGACAGGGGGACCGGGGAGACCCAGTACTTC. This encodes CASSFDRGTGETQYF.

The rearrangement joins TRBV5-4 to TRBJ2-1; TRBD1 is a possible D gene (5 bases). CDR1 SGHNT and CDR2 YYREEE come from the germline V gene (reference sequence). The CDR3 covers 11 residues. V dropped 7 bases and J dropped 7 bases, with 9 bases sitting between them. In DNA form, the CDR3 reads TGTGCCAGCGGGCAGGGTAATGAGCAGTTCTTC. As protein: CASGQGNEQFF. Complete variable domain (other parts from reference TRBV5-4 and TRBJ2-1): ETGVTQSPTHLIKTRGQQVTLRCSSQSGHNTVSWYQQALGQGPQFIFQYYREEENGRGNFPPRFSGLQFPNYSSELNVNALELDDSALYLCASGQGNEQFFGPGTRLTVL.

The chain is built from TRBV7-6 and TRBJ1-2; possible D gene TRBD1, 5 bases. Trimming removed 5 bases from V and 0 bases from J, with 10 bases in between. Germline-derived CDR1 and CDR2 are SGHVS and FNYEAQ. This CDR3 comprises 14 residues. The CDR3: CASSGIGANYGYTF. In nucleotides, the CDR3 is TGTGCCAGCAGCGGCATAGGGGCTAACTATGGCTACACCTTC.

This chain joins TRBV28 and TRBJ1-2; 10 bases are a match to TRBD1. Per germline, CDR1 MDHEN and CDR2 SYDVKM. This CDR3 is built from 15 residues. Trimming took 2 bases from V and 2 from J; bases not matched to a gene: 2. CDR3 sequence reads: CASSLVDRGNYGYTF. The DNA for the CDR3 is TGTGCCAGCAGTTTAGTGGACAGGGGGAACTATGGCTACACCTTC.

The chain uses TRBV19 and TRBJ2-3, with 9 nucleotides matching TRBD2. The CDR3 runs 17 residues. V gave up 7 bases and J gave up 1 base; unmatched junction bases: 12. CDR1 is LNHDA, CDR2 SQIVND, per germline (reference sequence). The CDR3 spells CASMQRGATRRTDTQYF. CDR3 nucleotides: TGTGCCAGTATGCAGCGGGGGGCCACCCGACGCACAGATACGCAGTATTTT.

The chain employs TRBV28 and TRBJ2-7; TRBD1 matches 11 bases. There are 15 residues in the CDR3. CDR1 is MDHEN and CDR2 is SYDVKM in the germline V gene. J was trimmed by 2 bases and V by 6 bases; bases with no gene match: 6. The CDR3 region has the DNA TGTGCCAGCAGCTCCTCGGGACAGGGGGCCTACGAGCAGTACTTC. Translated: CASSSSGQGAYEQYF.

The chain is built from TRBV28 and TRBJ1-5; D gene uncertain. In germline, CDR1 is MDHEN, CDR2 SYDVKM. Trimming cost V 1 base and J 4 bases, with 20 bases left between them. CDR3 length equals 18 residues. The CDR3 loop reads CASSLSWRKSGENQPQHF. CDR3 bases: TGTGCCAGCAGTTTATCATGGAGGAAGTCAGGAGAAAATCAGCCCCAGCATTTT.

The chain joins TRBV28 to TRBJ1-1; D is ambiguous. Deletions cut 9 bases from V and 0 bases from J, with 14 bases between. CDR1 and CDR2 (germline): MDHEN, SYDVKM. CDR3 length: 14 amino acids. The CDR3 nucleotides read TGTGCCAGTGCACTTGGCGGGGTGAACACTGAAGCTTTCTTT. Encoded protein: CASALGGVNTEAFF.

V is TRBV6-2 or TRBV6-3 and J is TRBJ2-7, with D hard to call. Per the germline V gene, CDR1 is MNHEY and CDR2 is SVGEGT. CDR3 length: 17 amino acids. Trimming removed 2 bases at V and 4 bases at J, with 21 bases between. The CDR3, as DNA: TGTGCCAGCAGTTACCCCCGGGCAGGAGCCACACGGTACGAGCAGTACTTC. Its protein is CASSYPRAGATRYEQYF.

The chain joins TRBV10-2 to TRBJ2-7, with 8 positions matching TRBD1. The CDR3 has 14 residues. Per the germline V gene, CDR1 is WSHSY and CDR2 is SAAADI. Trimming at V came to 6 bases and at J to 2 bases, leaving 6 bases not matched to a gene. CDR3 residues: CASRPGQGPYEQYF. The CDR3 bases are TGCGCCAGCAGGCCCGGACAGGGCCCCTACGAGCAGTACTTC.

The chain is built from TRBV6-5 and TRBJ1-5; a possible D gene is TRBD1 (6 bases). The CDR3 is 16 amino acids. V lost 3 bases and J lost 1, with 13 bases in between. Germline V gene sequence: CDR1 MNHEY, CDR2 SVGAGI. The DNA for the CDR3 is TGTGCCAGCAGTTATCCCAGGGGAGGCAGCAATCAGCCCCAGCATTTT. This gives the protein CASSYPRGGSNQPQHF.

The rearrangement uses TRBV29-1 and TRBJ1-1; TRBD1 might be the D (6 bases). Germline assignment: CDR1 SQVTM and CDR2 ANQGSEA. V was clipped by 6 bases and J by 3 bases, with 17 bases between them. This CDR3 is 14 amino acids long. CDR3 DNA sequence: TGCAGCGTGAGGCGGGGGGCTCTGGACACTGAAGCTTTCTTT. As protein: CSVRRGALDTEAFF.

A word on this clone: One junction end disagrees with the germline gene, perhaps due to a read error. The J gene is TRBJ2-2, the V gene TRBV7-7; 7 bases match TRBD2. The V gene's germline CDR1 is SSHAT and CDR2 FNYEAQ (reference sequence). This CDR3 spans 15 amino acids. The DNA for the CDR3 is TGTGCTAGCAGCCCAGCGGGGTCGAACACCGGGGAGCTGTTTTTT. Residues: CASSPAGSNTGELFF.

The genes are TRBV9 and TRBJ2-2; weak D call: TRBD2 (6 bases). CDR1 is SGDLS, CDR2 YYNGEE, per germline. Trimming shortened V by 2 bases and J by 0 bases, and 11 bases separated the two germline ends. The CDR3 runs 16 residues. The CDR3 region is CASSVEVAANTGELFF. The CDR3 DNA is TGTGCCAGCAGCGTGGAGGTAGCGGCGAACACCGGGGAGCTGTTTTTT.

The V and J genes are TRBV7-9 and TRBJ2-2, with 8 bases aligning to TRBD2. The V segment lost 7 bases and the J segment 4 bases; nucleotides outside the gene matches: 8. The V gene's germline CDR1 is SEHNR and CDR2 FQNEAQ (reference sequence). The CDR3 length is 15 residues. The CDR3 region is CASTAIAGLTGELFF. The CDR3 DNA is TGTGCCAGCACCGCAATAGCGGGACTCACCGGGGAGCTGTTTTTT.

This chain connects TRBV5-1 to TRBJ2-2; 13 bases match TRBD2. V gave up 5 bases and J gave up 5 bases; unmatched junction bases: 9. CDR3 size: 17 residues. Per germline, CDR1 SGHRS and CDR2 YFSETQ. The DNA for the CDR3 is TGCGCCAGCAGTCCCGGACTAGCGGGAGAGAGGACCGGGGAGCTGTTTTTT. This encodes CASSPGLAGERTGELFF.

The chain couples TRBV3-1 (or the pseudogene TRBV3-2) to TRBJ2-3; TRBD2 aligns across 7 bases. CDR3 length equals 15 residues. V dropped 4 bases and J dropped 0; count of bases not matched to a gene: 4. Per the germline V gene, CDR1 is LGHDT and CDR2 is YNNKEL (reference sequence). CDR3 loop: CASSPGRPSTDTQYF. The CDR3 DNA sequence: TGTGCCAGCAGCCCCGGGAGGCCGAGCACAGATACGCAGTATTTT.

The chain links TRBV19 to TRBJ2-4, with D unclear. Germline assignment: CDR1 LNHDA and CDR2 SQIVND (reference sequence). This CDR3 has 13 residues. V was pared by 5 bases and J by 8 bases, with 13 bases between. CDR3 in DNA: TGTGCCAGTAGTGACGTCGGTGGGGACATTCAGTACTTC. Its translation is CASSDVGGDIQYF.

The chain joins TRBV4-1 to TRBJ1-1; TRBD1 matches at 8 bases. The germline gives CDR1 MGHRA, CDR2 YSYEKL. With 2 bases clipped from V and 0 bases from J, the junction kept 8 bases outside the gene matches. The CDR3 length is 17 residues. CDR3 sequence reads: CASSQSRDRLVNTEAFF. CDR3 nucleotide sequence: TGCGCCAGCAGCCAATCCCGGGACAGGCTTGTGAACACTGAAGCTTTCTTT.

The chain joins TRBV9 to TRBJ2-2, with 8 bases matching TRBD2. Germline V gene data show CDR1 as SGDLS and CDR2 as YYNGEE. CDR3 length: 16 amino acids. The V and J ends lost 0 bases and 3 bases, in that order; junction bases with no gene match: 4. The CDR3 is CASSVGGGRDTGELFF. The CDR3 nucleotides read TGTGCCAGCAGCGTAGGCGGGGGGCGGGACACCGGGGAGCTGTTTTTT.

The chain is built from TRBV18 and TRBJ2-7, with 7 bases matching TRBD2. Germline CDR1 reads KGHSH; CDR2 reads LQKENI. The CDR3 has 12 amino acids. With V trimmed by 2 bases and J by 5 bases, 0 bases remained unmatched. The CDR3 region has the DNA TGTGCCAGCTCACCAGGGGGGGACGAGCAGTACTTC. It is translated as CASSPGGDEQYF.

V and J are TRBV24-1 and TRBJ2-3; 7 bases agree with TRBD2. Germline assignment: CDR1 KGHDR and CDR2 SFDVKD. This CDR3 spans 16 amino acids. J gave up 0 bases and V 4 bases, and 6 bases lay outside the gene matches. The CDR3 loop reads CATSESTSASTDTQYF. CDR3 DNA: TGTGCCACCAGTGAATCCACTAGCGCAAGCACAGATACGCAGTATTTT.

The J gene is TRBJ2-7, the V gene TRBV28; D may be TRBD2 (5 bases). The CDR3 totals 13 residues. Trimming shortened V by 6 bases and J by 1 base, and 10 bases separated the two germline ends. CDR1 and CDR2 (germline): MDHEN, SYDVKM. The CDR3 loop is CASSPTSSYEQYF. CDR3 sequence (DNA): TGTGCCAGCAGCCCAACTAGTTCCTACGAGCAGTACTTC.

Concerning this clone: Since no conserved phenylalanine or tryptophan closes the CDR3, a read error is the likely cause. Because the CDR3's place on the DNA is in doubt, the DNA is left out and the CDR3 is given as listed by TCRdb. The rearrangement uses TRBV21-1 and TRBJ2-7; the D call TRBD1 from the table was never checked on the DNA. TRBV21-1 is recorded as a pseudogene. The CDR3 is made up of 10 amino acids, end residues included. CDR3 in amino acids: CASSGDRGIL.